This is a list of T cell receptor beta chains from one sample in a study of blood T cell repertoires in COVID-19. The repertoire was sequenced with immunoSEQ multiplex PCR; TCRdb's copy has only in-frame clones and lacks some. The sample holds 250,000 to 350,000 clones, roughly 90% seen once. Sequencing was carried out using peripheral blood. The receptors derive from a woman aged 25 to 39 with COVID-19, enrolled during active disease. The CDR3 runs from the conserved cysteine through the conserved F or W. The order of the fields is D gene, J gene, clone size, V gene, CDR3 DNA, CDR3 protein. The D gene is left open where the match is weak. Clone size is shown for a subset of rows, as once, few, many or a class of expanded clone.

d_gene: .
j_gene: TRBJ1-1
abundance: .
v_gene: TRBV7-9
CDR3nt: TGTGCCAGCACCAGGGTTGTCGGGACTGAAGCTTTCTTT
CDR3aa: CASTRVVGTEAFF

d_gene: TRBD1
j_gene: TRBJ2-5
abundance: once
v_gene: TRBV19
CDR3nt: TGTGCCAGTAGTATAGCGACAGGGTGGAAGGAGACCCAGTACTTC
CDR3aa: CASSIATGWKETQYF

d_gene: TRBD1
j_gene: TRBJ2-1
abundance: .
v_gene: TRBV4-1
CDR3nt: TGCGCCAGCAGCCCGGGACAGGGGTCAGACAATGAGCAGTTCTTC
CDR3aa: CASSPGQGSDNEQFF

d_gene: .
j_gene: TRBJ2-2
abundance: .
v_gene: TRBV5-1
CDR3nt: TGCGCCAGCAGCTTGGCACTAGCCACCACCGGGGAGCTGTTTTTT
CDR3aa: CASSLALATTGELFF

d_gene: TRBD2
j_gene: TRBJ2-1
abundance: .
v_gene: TRBV5-4
CDR3nt: TGTGCCAGCAGCTTACCTACTAGCGGGGCCTACAATGAGCAGTTCTTC
CDR3aa: CASSLPTSGAYNEQFF

d_gene: .
j_gene: TRBJ1-4
abundance: .
v_gene: TRBV19
CDR3nt: TGTGCCAGTAGTATTACCCCCCGCGGTGAAAAACTGTTTTTT
CDR3aa: CASSITPRGEKLFF

d_gene: TRBD1
j_gene: TRBJ1-1
abundance: .
v_gene: TRBV5-4
CDR3nt: TGTGCCAGCAGCCCGCCTTACACAGGGGGCCTGAACACTGAAGCTTTCTTT
CDR3aa: CASSPPYTGGLNTEAFF

d_gene: TRBD1
j_gene: TRBJ1-5
abundance: once
v_gene: TRBV2
CDR3nt: TGTGCCAGCAGGGAGGGACAGGGAGAACAGCCCCAGCATTTT
CDR3aa: CASREGQGEQPQHF

d_gene: .
j_gene: TRBJ1-1
abundance: once
v_gene: TRBV4-3
CDR3nt: TGCGCCAGCAGCCAAGAGGCAGGGAGGGCTGAAGCTTTCTTT
CDR3aa: CASSQEAGRAEAFF

d_gene: .
j_gene: TRBJ1-2
abundance: .
v_gene: TRBV28
CDR3nt: TGTGCCAGCAGTTTCCGTCGAGGGCTCGACTATGGCTACACCTTC
CDR3aa: CASSFRRGLDYGYTF

d_gene: TRBD1
j_gene: TRBJ1-2
abundance: .
v_gene: TRBV27
CDR3nt: TGTGCCAGCAGTTCCCAGACAGGGGGCTATGGCTACACCTTC
CDR3aa: CASSSQTGGYGYTF

d_gene: .
j_gene: TRBJ2-1
abundance: .
v_gene: TRBV28
CDR3nt: TGTGCCACCAACCGGTTCGGGAACAATGAGCAGTTCTTC
CDR3aa: CATNRFGNNEQFF

d_gene: TRBD1
j_gene: TRBJ2-3
abundance: .
v_gene: TRBV7-9
CDR3nt: TGTGCCAGCAGCCGGGACAGGGGGCGGACAGATACGCAGTATTTT
CDR3aa: CASSRDRGRTDTQYF

d_gene: .
j_gene: TRBJ2-1
abundance: .
v_gene: TRBV6-2/TRBV6-3
CDR3nt: TGTGCCAGCAGTTACTACCCGCGTGCTAGCCCCCTTGATAAAGAGCAGTTCTTC
CDR3aa: CASSYYPRASPLDKEQFF

d_gene: TRBD1
j_gene: TRBJ1-6
abundance: .
v_gene: TRBV2
CDR3nt: TGTGCCAGCAGTGAAGTCCGGACAGGGTCTTCACCCCTCCACTTT
CDR3aa: CASSEVRTGSSPLHF

d_gene: .
j_gene: TRBJ2-7
abundance: .
v_gene: TRBV6-5
CDR3nt: TGTGCCAGCAGCCAGGGCTACAGTGCTTACGAGCAGTACTTC
CDR3aa: CASSQGYSAYEQYF

d_gene: .
j_gene: TRBJ2-1
abundance: .
v_gene: TRBV24-1
CDR3nt: TGTGCCACCAGTGAGGCAGCAGGGGCCGTGCAGTTCTTC
CDR3aa: CATSEAAGAVQFF

d_gene: .
j_gene: TRBJ1-1
abundance: .
v_gene: TRBV6-5
CDR3nt: TGTGCCAGCAGTCCGCCGGGGTCTGAAGCTTTCTTT
CDR3aa: CASSPPGSEAFF

d_gene: TRBD1
j_gene: TRBJ2-3
abundance: .
v_gene: TRBV24-1
CDR3nt: TGTGCCACCAGCGCACCCGGGACAGGGAGCACAGATACGCAGTATTTT
CDR3aa: CATSAPGTGSTDTQYF

d_gene: .
j_gene: TRBJ1-4
abundance: once
v_gene: TRBV6-5
CDR3nt: TGTGCCAGCAGTTACAGGGAGGGTAATGAAAAACTGTTTTTT
CDR3aa: CASSYREGNEKLFF

d_gene: TRBD2
j_gene: TRBJ2-1
abundance: once
v_gene: TRBV11-3
CDR3nt: TGTGCCAGCAGCCCGACCGGGACTAGCGGGATTAATGAGCAGTTCTTC
CDR3aa: CASSPTGTSGINEQFF

d_gene: TRBD1
j_gene: TRBJ1-4
abundance: .
v_gene: TRBV2
CDR3nt: TGTGCCAGCAGTGAACAGGGGGACAGGGGGGCAAAACTGTTTTTT
CDR3aa: CASSEQGDRGAKLFF

d_gene: .
j_gene: TRBJ1-2
abundance: .
v_gene: TRBV6-5
CDR3nt: TGTGCCAGCAGGAAGGGGAGGGGGAGCTATGGCTACACCTTC
CDR3aa: CASRKGRGSYGYTF

d_gene: TRBD2
j_gene: TRBJ2-1
abundance: .
v_gene: TRBV11-3
CDR3nt: TGTGCCAGCAGCTTAGGTATTGGCGGGAGGAGGGATGAGCAGTTCTTC
CDR3aa: CASSLGIGGRRDEQFF

d_gene: TRBD1
j_gene: TRBJ2-1
abundance: once
v_gene: TRBV9
CDR3nt: TGTGCCAGCAGCGTCCGACAGGGCGAGGATGAGCAGTTCTTC
CDR3aa: CASSVRQGEDEQFF

d_gene: TRBD1
j_gene: TRBJ1-1
abundance: .
v_gene: TRBV6-6
CDR3nt: TGTGCCACAGGGGGACGGATATATGAAGCTTTCTTT
CDR3aa: CATGGRIYEAFF

d_gene: .
j_gene: TRBJ2-7
abundance: .
v_gene: TRBV14
CDR3nt: TGTGCCAGCAGCCCCTTCGGTAGTTTAGACTCCTACGAGCAGTACTTC
CDR3aa: CASSPFGSLDSYEQYF

d_gene: TRBD2
j_gene: TRBJ2-7
abundance: .
v_gene: TRBV7-2
CDR3nt: TGTGCCAGCAGCTTAGAGCTAGCGGCAGACTACGAGCAGTACTTC
CDR3aa: CASSLELAADYEQYF

d_gene: .
j_gene: TRBJ1-5
abundance: .
v_gene: TRBV10-2
CDR3nt: TGCGCCAGCAGTGGGGGGGGCCATCAGCCCCAGCATTTT
CDR3aa: CASSGGGHQPQHF

d_gene: TRBD2
j_gene: TRBJ2-5
abundance: few
v_gene: TRBV18
CDR3nt: TGTGCCAGCTCACCAACGAGCAGTTCCCTAGCGGGAGAGACCCAGTACTTC
CDR3aa: CASSPTSSSLAGETQYF

d_gene: TRBD1
j_gene: TRBJ1-3
abundance: .
v_gene: TRBV7-2
CDR3nt: TGTGCCAGCAGCTTAGGGCAGGGGGCGGCTGGAAACACCATATATTTT
CDR3aa: CASSLGQGAAGNTIYF

d_gene: .
j_gene: TRBJ2-7
abundance: .
v_gene: TRBV4-3
CDR3nt: TGCGCCAGCAGCCAAGAAGCCCAGGGCTACGAGCAGTACTTC
CDR3aa: CASSQEAQGYEQYF

d_gene: .
j_gene: TRBJ2-7
abundance: .
v_gene: TRBV30
CDR3nt: TGTGCCTGGAGGAGATCGGGTCTCCACGAGCAGTACTTC
CDR3aa: CAWRRSGLHEQYF

d_gene: TRBD1
j_gene: TRBJ2-1
abundance: .
v_gene: TRBV7-8
CDR3nt: TGTGCCAGCAGCGCGGCCCGGGACAGGGGTCGAAAGCAGTTCTTC
CDR3aa: CASSAARDRGRKQFF

d_gene: TRBD1
j_gene: TRBJ1-4
abundance: .
v_gene: TRBV7-2
CDR3nt: TGTGCCAGCAGCTTGGACAGGGGATGGGGCGAAAAACTGTTTTTT
CDR3aa: CASSLDRGWGEKLFF

d_gene: .
j_gene: TRBJ2-2
abundance: .
v_gene: TRBV5-4
CDR3nt: TGTGCCAGCAGCCCGACCGGGATGTACACCGGGGAGCTGTTTTTT
CDR3aa: CASSPTGMYTGELFF

d_gene: .
j_gene: TRBJ1-2
abundance: .
v_gene: TRBV30
CDR3nt: TGTGCCTGGAGTGGCCAGGGCTATGGCTACACCTTC
CDR3aa: CAWSGQGYGYTF

d_gene: TRBD2
j_gene: TRBJ2-7
abundance: .
v_gene: TRBV27
CDR3nt: TGTGCCAGCAGGGCGGGAGGCGCCTACGAGCAGTACTTC
CDR3aa: CASRAGGAYEQYF

d_gene: .
j_gene: TRBJ2-1
abundance: once
v_gene: TRBV27
CDR3nt: TGTGCCAGCAGTCCCCCCCCGGCAGGGTCAAAAAAGTTCTTC
CDR3aa: CASSPPPAGSKKFF

d_gene: .
j_gene: TRBJ2-7
abundance: .
v_gene: TRBV19
CDR3nt: TGTGCCAGTAGTAAAGAGACATCCTCCTACGAGCAGTACTTC
CDR3aa: CASSKETSSYEQYF

d_gene: .
j_gene: TRBJ2-2
abundance: .
v_gene: TRBV24-1
CDR3nt: TGTGCCACAGGAGGGGAAGCCGGGGAGCTGTTTTTT
CDR3aa: CATGGEAGELFF

d_gene: .
j_gene: TRBJ2-3
abundance: .
v_gene: TRBV4-3
CDR3nt: TGCGCCAGCAGCCAATCATACGGGAGCGGTGGAGATACGCAGTATTTT
CDR3aa: CASSQSYGSGGDTQYF

d_gene: TRBD2
j_gene: TRBJ2-1
abundance: once
v_gene: TRBV5-1
CDR3nt: TGCGCCAGCAGCTCGTCCGGGACTAGCGGTGACAATGAGCAGTTCTTC
CDR3aa: CASSSSGTSGDNEQFF

d_gene: TRBD2
j_gene: TRBJ2-7
abundance: .
v_gene: TRBV28
CDR3nt: TGTGCCAGCAGTTTATTGGGGACTAGCGGATACGAGCAGTACTTC
CDR3aa: CASSLLGTSGYEQYF

d_gene: .
j_gene: TRBJ2-3
abundance: .
v_gene: TRBV9
CDR3nt: TGTGCCAGCAGCGTAGCGGGAGCACGAGATACGCAGTATTTT
CDR3aa: CASSVAGARDTQYF

d_gene: .
j_gene: TRBJ1-2
abundance: .
v_gene: TRBV6-1
CDR3nt: TGTGCCAGCAGTGCCGGAATGGGGAGGCAGAACTATGGCTACACCTTC
CDR3aa: CASSAGMGRQNYGYTF

d_gene: .
j_gene: TRBJ2-1
abundance: .
v_gene: TRBV5-4
CDR3nt: TGTGCCAGCAGCTTGTCTTCTCTCAATGAGCAGTTCTTC
CDR3aa: CASSLSSLNEQFF

d_gene: .
j_gene: TRBJ2-3
abundance: .
v_gene: TRBV19
CDR3nt: TGTGCCAGTAGACCCCAGACGACTAGCACAGATACGCAGTATTTT
CDR3aa: CASRPQTTSTDTQYF

d_gene: TRBD1
j_gene: TRBJ1-1
abundance: .
v_gene: TRBV7-3
CDR3nt: TGTGCCAGCAGCTTATTTGGGACAGGGGGCTACTCGAACACTGAAGCTTTCTTT
CDR3aa: CASSLFGTGGYSNTEAFF

d_gene: .
j_gene: TRBJ2-7
abundance: once
v_gene: TRBV10-1
CDR3nt: TGCGCCAGCAGTGAGCGCCCGGGGAATAGGACGTACGAGCAGTACTTC
CDR3aa: CASSERPGNRTYEQYF